The clone carrying this TCR beta chain showed up many times. Antigen unknown. The data are from a study of T cell repertoires in cytomegalovirus infection. Overall study: Shared public TCR beta signatures pointed to both CMV infection and a matching HLA type.

Via MiXCR, TCRdb re-called the reads, giving one row per CDR3 protein. The data contain fewer than 1,000,000 distinct CDR3 sequences, 30% to 40% of them singletons. The CDR3 runs 16 residues. Trimming left V 1 base short and J 0 bases short, with 10 bases between. Germline V CDR1 and CDR2: SGHVS, FQNEAQ. Points from the study as a whole: What dominated the ex vivo response were HLA-C-restricted CMV-specific TCR beta clonotypes. Public TCR beta family frequency separated CMV-and-HLA carriers, including in an independent cohort.

The chain combines TRBV7-8 with TRBJ2-1; D is possibly TRBD2 (5 bases). The TCR comes from a human donor in good health (CMV status not recorded). Some clones in this sample may be carry-over from other donors' samples. Sequencing was performed on cultured CD8+ T cells from PBMCs, taken from culture after CMV antigen stimulation. CDR3 in DNA: TGTGCCAGCAGCTTAGGGGAAAGCGGCTCCTACAATGAGCAGTTCTTC. Its protein is CASSLGESGSYNEQFF.